These 3 T cell receptor beta chains share one sample of origin, sequenced in a study of cytomegalovirus exposure and HLA in healthy donors. The data were produced by immunoSEQ multiplex PCR, yet TCRdb's version contains in-frame clones alone and is incomplete. The sample contains some 120,000 clones, roughly 84% of which appear only once. Sequencing was performed on PBMCs. Receptors originate from a woman in her 30s in good health and CMV-seronegative.

The V call is TRBV21-1, the J call TRBJ2-7; the table gives TRBD2 as D, unverified against the DNA. TRBV21-1 is marked as a pseudogene. CDR3 size: 11 residues. This CDR3 is CASSSCYEQYF. DNA of the CDR3: TGTGCCAGCAGCTCCTGCTACGAGCAGTACTTC.

The J gene is TRBJ1-4, the V gene TRBV9; weak D call: TRBD1 (5 bases). Trimming pared 4 bases from V and 4 bases from J, leaving 14 bases between. The CDR3 covers 15 residues. Germline-derived CDR1 and CDR2 are SGDLS and YYNGEE. The CDR3 DNA reads TGTGCCAGCAGCTCCCAGCGGGGGTATAATGAAAAACTGTTTTTT. It yields the protein CASSSQRGYNEKLFF.

V usage is TRBV15 and J usage is TRBJ1-6; 8 bases line up with TRBD1. CDR1 is LNHNV and CDR2 is YYDKDF in the germline V gene (reference sequence). The CDR3 is 18 amino acids. With 4 bases clipped from V and 10 bases from J, the junction kept 18 bases outside the gene matches. The CDR3 sequence is CATSKRFPQTGERSPLHF. The CDR3 bases are TGTGCCACCAGCAAACGCTTCCCGCAGACAGGGGAAAGATCACCCCTCCACTTT.